This T cell receptor (beta chain) originates from a study of neurological immune-mediated disorders (dated by TCRdb to the late 2010s). Some background on the complete study: Among the roughly 35 multiple sclerosis patients, roughly 31 had relapsing-remitting MS and 3 had secondary progressive MS. Peripheral blood TCR-beta repertoires from HTLV-I-associated myelopathy (HAM/TSP) patients, multiple sclerosis patients and healthy controls were compared by UMI-based sequencing. The 90 to 110 TCR-beta libraries covered PBMC samples along with longitudinal samples, technical triplicates, and paired sorted CD4+ and CD8+ T-cell subsets. The cohort was made up of about 66 subjects, consisting of some 14 HAM/TSP patients, about 34 multiple sclerosis patients and around 20 healthy controls. What the study reported, not specific to this receptor: No identical CDR3 amino acid sequences were shared among expanded clones across subjects, suggesting private TCR-beta repertoires in all groups. Phylogenetic analysis grouped repertoires from 18 of 34 MS patients into a cluster of related CDR3 sequences, suggesting a possible repertoire-level signature. TCR clonal expansion was highest in HAM/TSP patients and lowest in MS patients, with MS patients falling below even healthy controls. The MS cluster showed no association with clinical or MRI features, and the authors stated that larger cohorts are needed.

cDNA was synthesized by template-switch 5'RACE using a primer carrying a 10-nucleotide random unique molecular identifier by which each TCR transcript was tagged. Each sequencing run produced over 180 million TCR-beta sequences covering 15-18 subjects. Total RNA was extracted with the RNeasy kit. TCR-beta VDJ regions were amplified with primers for the TCR constant region and the 5'RACE anchor, using the KAPA Real-time Library Amplification kit. Sample indexes and Illumina adaptors were added in a first PCR, after which library yield was increased in a second PCR. After Ampure bead purification, the TCR product of roughly 650 bp was size-selected on a 2% E-gel SizeSelection system. Library quality was checked on a Bioanalyzer, concentration was measured with Qubit, and libraries were quantified with the Kapa Library Quantification kit before pooling. Paired-end 2 x 150 bp sequencing of the libraries was performed on an Illumina HiSeq 2500. To increase sequence diversity, roughly 24-32% phiX was spiked into each library pool. In the authors' own workflow: Quality-filtered reads were processed with the UMI-based MiGEC pipeline, and over 75% of raw TCR sequences were removed by the MiGEC pipeline during error correction. IMGT germline references were used for aligning VDJ genes, and each clonotype was defined as a unique CDR3 amino acid sequence together with its V-J genes. Clonal expansion, Shannon diversity and CDR3 relatedness were evaluated with VDJtools (CalcPairwiseDistances, ClusterSamples), while phylogenetic trees were built in CLCbio workbench. Clones with at least 8 unique UMIs were defined as expanded, with this threshold being based on coefficient-of-variation modelling across technical triplicates. TCRdb reworked the public reads: Q25 trimming with fastp, MiXCR clone assembly, productive beta chains retained. Entries that share a CDR3 protein sequence are merged under the most common genes and DNA. For this entry, the V and J calls and clone size follow TCRdb and not the study's own pipeline. The sample has 85,000 to 90,000 distinct CDR3 sequences on record, roughly 3.3% of them singletons. Of the sample, about 2.9% is held by the ten largest clones.

For unsorted PBMC libraries, 2 million PBMCs were used after storage in RNAlater at -80 degrees C until RNA extraction. Multiple sclerosis patients were enrolled in a US clinical protocol under which disease progression was evaluated by magnetic resonance imaging. Peripheral blood was subjected to Ficoll-Hypaque density gradient centrifugation to isolate PBMCs, which were then cryopreserved in liquid nitrogen. At least ten counts were recorded for this clonotype. Its antigen is not yet known. Base quality data are lacking; no much larger clone is found one base away. The cysteine opens and the phenylalanine closes a CDR3 of 15 amino acids. The DNA shown is the 45-base CDR3, in frame from base 1. The junction shows trimming of 0 bases on V and 4 bases on J, and the gene matches do not reach 4 bases of it. The germline V gene sets CDR1 to SGHDT and CDR2 to YYEEEE.

The chain couples TRBV5-6 to TRBJ2-7; 10 bases in the middle match TRBD1. The sample taken for sequencing was PBMCs. The TCR originated in a woman between 45 and 65 years old with multiple sclerosis. The CDR3 reads CASSLGGQGLYEQYF. The base sequence is TGTGCCAGCAGCTTGGGGGGACAGGGGCTATACGAGCAGTACTTC.